One T cell receptor (beta chain) is described in this entry. This may be a read error, as it is one base from a much larger clone. This record comes from a study of molecular identifiers for immune sequencing clone quantification. TCRdb re-called the PCR reads through MiXCR, storing one row per CDR3 protein. The sample shows nearly 650,000 distinct CDR3 sequences, approximately 24% of them seen only once. CDR3 length equals 15 residues. Germline-derived CDR1 and CDR2 are DFQATT and SNEGSKA (reference sequence). V was shortened by 6 bases and J by 10 bases, with 27 bases between the two germline ends. The source of this sequence is a human donor in good health. Some libraries in this study had Jurkat cell RNA spiked in. The V and J genes are TRBV20-1 and TRBJ1-1, with a possible D match to TRBD1 (5 bases). Sequencing used naive CD8+ T cells from blood, with Jurkat cell RNA spiked in. Indicated subset: FACS-sorted CD8+CD4-CCR7+CD45RA+ naive T cells. Here the CDR3 reads CSASTYFTNGDAAFF. The CDR3 nucleotides are TGCAGTGCCTCGACCTACTTTACCAATGGGGACGCAGCTTTCTTT.